The present entry profiles one T cell receptor beta chain with its context. Its antigen is currently unknown. Method: immunoSEQ multiplex PCR; TCRdb's copy keeps in-frame clones and lacks some. The table includes more than 150,000 clones, approximately 92% detected once. This specimen comes from a study of T cell responses to AZD1222 COVID-19 vaccine. The CDR3 runs to 14 residues. Germline CDR1 is MDHEN and CDR2 is SYDVKM. The V gene end was trimmed by 6 bases and the J gene end by 5 bases; junction bases not matched to a gene: 4. Points from the study as a whole: The donor group comprised mostly white British people and more females; the analysis possibly underestimated clonal diversity.

This specimen consisted of peripheral blood, obtained on day 0 of AZD1222 vaccination. The sequence came from an adult in good health. The chain joins TRBV28 to TRBJ1-5; 10 nucleotides agree with TRBD1. CDR3 DNA sequence: TGTGCCAGCAGCCCAGGACAGGGGGATCAGCCCCAGCATTTT. Its protein product is CASSPGQGDQPQHF. The whole variable domain, filled in from reference TRBV28 and TRBJ1-5, reads DVKVTQSSRYLVKRTGEKVFLECVQDMDHENMFWYRQDPGLGLRLIYFSYDVKMKEKGDIPEGYSVSREKKERFSLILESASTNQTSMYLCASSPGQGDQPQHFGDGTRLSIL.